The 4 T cell receptor beta chains in this list originate from one sample, sequenced in a study of blood T cell repertoires in COVID-19. Only in-frame clones appear in the TCRdb table, and some are missing; sequencing was by immunoSEQ multiplex PCR. Among 200,000 to 250,000 clones listed, 81% were seen once. Sequenced material: PBMCs or T cells enriched from blood (not recorded which). The receptor set was obtained from a woman aged 50 to 60 with acute COVID-19.

The rearrangement links TRBV9 to TRBJ2-1; 8 positions match TRBD2. This CDR3 has 15 amino acids. With V trimmed by 6 bases and J by 3 bases, 8 bases remained unmatched. Germline V CDR1 and CDR2: SGDLS, YYNGEE. CDR3 amino acids: CASTPTSADYNEQFF. CDR3 coding DNA: TGTGCCAGCACCCCGACTAGCGCGGACTACAATGAGCAGTTCTTC.

The rearrangement uses TRBV19 and TRBJ1-1; no reliable D call. Germline V CDR1 and CDR2: LNHDA, SQIVND (reference sequence). V was clipped by 5 bases and J by 0 bases, with 7 bases between them. The CDR3 sequence is 13 residues long. CDR3 nucleotides: TGTGCCAGTAGTTTCACAATGAACACTGAAGCTTTCTTT. It specifies CASSFTMNTEAFF.

This rearrangement joins TRBV30 to TRBJ2-3, with a weak D call TRBD1 (6 bases). Looked up from germline, CDR1 is GTSNPN and CDR2 is SVGIG (reference sequence). V lost 2 bases to trimming and J lost 0 bases, with 12 bases between them. The CDR3 contains 15 residues. CDR3 protein: CAWSLGGTSTDTQYF. The CDR3 DNA reads as TGTGCCTGGAGTCTAGGGGGTACTAGCACAGATACGCAGTATTTT.

The chain recombines TRBV28 with TRBJ1-2; D gene unclear. CDR1 MDHEN and CDR2 SYDVKM come from the germline V gene. V lost 2 bases to trimming and J lost 7 bases, with 17 bases between them. This CDR3 has 15 residues. CDR3 sequence: CASSLRAWVAGGYTF. The CDR3 DNA reads as TGTGCCAGCAGTTTAAGGGCGTGGGTCGCGGGTGGCTACACCTTC.